A selection of T cell receptor beta chains follows, all from one sample in a study of beta chain features in type 1 diabetes. Profiling relied on immunoSEQ multiplex PCR, and the TCRdb table lists in-frame clones only, not all of them. The profile covers hundreds of thousands of clones, with 11% to 15% appearing a single time and 0.035% to 0.045% taken by the ten largest. Sequencing input: naive CD4+ T cells from blood. The source is a man aged 18-30 years with type 1 diabetes. Each CDR3 is given with its conserved first and last residue. A D gene is named only where the DNA matches it firmly. Some rows mark clone size as missing; the rest say once, few, many or name a class of expanded clone.

abundance	v_gene	d_gene	j_gene	CDR3aa	CDR3nt
-	TRBV28	-	TRBJ2-1	CASSFPGDSYNEQFF	TGTGCCAGCAGCTTCCCGGGGGACTCCTACAATGAGCAGTTCTTC
few	TRBV9	TRBD1	TRBJ1-2	CASSTRQGWVEGYTF	TGTGCCAGCAGCACTCGACAGGGATGGGTGGAAGGCTACACCTTC
few	TRBV2	-	TRBJ2-1	CASTRLNEQFF	TGTGCCAGCACCCGACTGAACGAGCAGTTCTTC
-	TRBV4-3	-	TRBJ2-3	CASSSVLATSTDTQYF	TGCGCCAGCAGCTCAGTCCTAGCGACTAGCACAGATACGCAGTATTTT
few	TRBV29-1	-	TRBJ2-5	CSTMGSQETQYF	TGCAGCACGATGGGGAGTCAAGAGACCCAGTACTTC
-	TRBV7-9	TRBD2	TRBJ2-4	CASSPPNSGGNIQYF	TGTGCCAGCAGCCCGCCTAACAGCGGGGGAAACATTCAGTACTTC
few	TRBV5-1	-	TRBJ2-2	CASSQRTNTGELFF	TGCGCCAGCAGCCAGCGGACTAACACCGGGGAGCTGTTTTTT
once	TRBV11-2	-	TRBJ2-3	CASSLARQSDTQYF	TGTGCCAGCAGCTTAGCGAGACAGTCAGATACGCAGTATTTT
few	TRBV7-9	TRBD2	TRBJ2-1	CASSLGLAGLNEQFF	TGTGCCAGCAGTTTGGGACTAGCGGGACTTAATGAGCAGTTCTTC
-	TRBV28	-	TRBJ2-6	CASSSGAVANVLTF	TGTGCCAGCAGTTCTGGGGCTGTGGCCAACGTCCTGACTTTC
few	TRBV19	-	TRBJ1-5	CASSMGTGQLSNQPQHF	TGTGCCAGTAGTATGGGAACCGGACAGCTTAGCAATCAGCCCCAGCATTTT
-	TRBV5-1	-	TRBJ2-7	CASSLRGYEQYF	TGCGCCAGCAGCTTGCGAGGCTACGAGCAGTACTTC
-	TRBV5-1	-	TRBJ2-7	CASSLRGVAYEQYF	TGCGCCAGCAGCTTGCGGGGAGTCGCCTACGAGCAGTACTTC
-	TRBV7-6	TRBD2	TRBJ2-5	CASSPRRGLAGGPVTQYF	TGTGCCAGCAGCCCGAGGAGGGGGCTAGCGGGAGGGCCGGTGACCCAGTACTTC
-	TRBV28	-	TRBJ2-5	CASSLPANRRQTQYF	TGTGCCAGCAGTTTGCCGGCGAACCGACGGCAAACCCAGTACTTC
-	TRBV10-3	-	TRBJ2-3	CAISDMGQLTDTQYF	TGTGCCATCAGTGATATGGGCCAACTCACAGATACGCAGTATTTT
few	TRBV30	-	TRBJ2-7	CAWKLGVYNEQYF	TGTGCCTGGAAGTTGGGGGTATATAACGAGCAGTACTTC
-	TRBV6-5	-	TRBJ2-7	CASTRGGSSSEQYF	TGTGCCAGCACCCGAGGGGGGAGCTCCTCCGAGCAGTACTTC
few	TRBV5-4	-	TRBJ1-4	CASSLAGYGEKLFF	TGTGCCAGCAGCTTGGCTGGGTACGGAGAAAAACTGTTTTTT
few	TRBV5-1	-	TRBJ1-1	CASSFGTPQGTEAFF	TGCGCCAGCAGCTTTGGGACCCCCCAGGGGACTGAAGCTTTCTTT
-	TRBV7-3	TRBD2	TRBJ2-3	CASSGQLAGPGNTQYF	TGTGCCAGCAGCGGCCAACTAGCGGGGCCTGGCAATACGCAGTATTTT
-	TRBV4-2	-	TRBJ2-3	CASSQRLDTQYF	TGTGCCAGCAGCCAAAGGCTAGATACGCAGTATTTT
few	TRBV19	-	TRBJ2-1	CASSTRSTALNEQFF	TGTGCCAGTAGTACACGATCCACAGCACTCAATGAGCAGTTCTTC
few	TRBV11-2	TRBD2	TRBJ2-1	CASSSLAGGHNEQFF	TGTGCCAGCAGCTCCTTAGCGGGGGGGCATAATGAGCAGTTCTTC
-	TRBV7-3	-	TRBJ2-1	CASSQTGTTNNEQFF	TGTGCCAGCAGCCAGACCGGGACCACAAACAATGAGCAGTTCTTC
few	TRBV30	TRBD1	TRBJ1-1	CAWAEYRQGARMNTEAFF	TGTGCCTGGGCTGAGTATAGGCAGGGGGCGAGAATGAACACTGAAGCTTTCTTT
few	TRBV10-3	TRBD1	TRBJ1-2	CAISGQGSVYGYTF	TGTGCCATCAGTGGACAGGGCAGCGTCTATGGCTACACCTTC
-	TRBV2	-	TRBJ1-2	CASSEDNYGYTF	TGTGCCAGCAGTGAGGATAACTATGGCTACACCTTC
few	TRBV30	-	TRBJ1-1	CAWSVDLNTEAFF	TGTGCCTGGAGTGTAGACTTGAACACTGAAGCTTTCTTT
few	TRBV15	-	TRBJ1-1	CATSREGQLNTEAFF	TGTGCCACCAGCAGAGAGGGCCAGCTGAACACTGAAGCTTTCTTT
-	TRBV7-2	TRBD2	TRBJ2-5	CASSFSLAGGEETQYF	TGTGCCAGCAGCTTCAGCCTAGCGGGGGGTGAAGAGACCCAGTACTTC
-	TRBV2	-	TRBJ1-2	CASSEYRSHGYTF	TGTGCCAGCAGTGAATACAGAAGCCATGGCTACACCTTC
-	TRBV6-5	-	TRBJ2-3	CASSQGDTQYF	TGTGCCAGCAGTCAGGGGGATACGCAGTATTTT
-	TRBV7-3	-	TRBJ1-5	CASSLTGDGQPQHF	TGTGCCAGCAGCTTAACCGGGGACGGTCAGCCCCAGCATTTT
few	TRBV5-4	TRBD1	TRBJ2-7	CASSLGDRSSYEQYF	TGTGCCAGCAGTTTGGGGGACAGGAGTTCCTACGAGCAGTACTTC
-	TRBV28	-	TRBJ2-4	CASSSLLGKNIQYF	TGTGCCAGCAGTTCACTCTTAGGGAAAAACATTCAGTACTTC
-	TRBV5-4	TRBD2	TRBJ2-2	CASSLGPSGGDTGELFF	TGTGCCAGCAGCTTGGGACCTAGCGGGGGGGACACCGGGGAGCTGTTTTTT
-	TRBV10-3	-	TRBJ2-7	CAISEASGRTYEQYF	TGTGCCATCAGTGAGGCGTCAGGGAGGACCTACGAGCAGTACTTC
few	TRBV2	TRBD1	TRBJ2-2	CASSSTGGPRSGELFF	TGTGCCAGCAGTTCAACAGGGGGTCCCCGGAGTGGGGAGCTGTTTTTT
few	TRBV4-3	-	TRBJ2-1	CASSQDGHNEQFF	TGCGCCAGCAGCCAAGATGGGCACAATGAGCAGTTCTTC
-	TRBV30	-	TRBJ2-7	CAWSVNSYEQYF	TGTGCCTGGAGTGTTAACTCCTACGAGCAGTACTTC
-	TRBV6-5	-	TRBJ2-3	CASSRWLADTQYF	TGTGCCAGCAGTCGCTGGCTGGCAGATACGCAGTATTTT
-	TRBV18	-	TRBJ2-7	CASSTNPVEEQYF	TGTGCCAGCTCTACCAATCCGGTAGAGGAGCAGTACTTC
few	TRBV7-9	TRBD1	TRBJ1-1	CASSLRQGNTEAFF	TGTGCCAGCAGCTTACGACAGGGGAACACTGAAGCTTTCTTT
-	TRBV4-1	TRBD2	TRBJ2-7	CASSPGTSGSYEQYF	TGCGCCAGCAGCCCCGGGACTAGCGGATCCTACGAGCAGTACTTC
few	TRBV7-9	-	TRBJ2-6	CASSSDNGANVLTF	TGTGCCAGCAGCTCAGACAATGGGGCCAACGTCCTGACTTTC
few	TRBV28	-	TRBJ1-6	CASSLWTAGSSYNSPLHF	TGTGCCAGCAGTTTATGGACAGCTGGGAGCTCCTATAATTCACCCCTCCACTTT
few	TRBV2	TRBD1	TRBJ1-1	CASTGDNTEAFF	TGTGCCTCGACAGGGGATAACACTGAAGCTTTCTTT
-	TRBV7-2	-	TRBJ2-1	CASSRGNNEQFF	TGTGCCAGCAGCCGTGGGAACAATGAGCAGTTCTTC
-	TRBV6-5	TRBD1	TRBJ2-7	CASSKPGQGVSEQYF	TGTGCCAGCAGTAAACCGGGACAGGGTGTGAGCGAGCAGTACTTC
-	TRBV28	TRBD1	TRBJ2-7	CASSLGQGNHEQYF	TGTGCCAGCAGTTTAGGACAGGGTAACCACGAGCAGTACTTC
few	TRBV7-9	-	TRBJ1-1	CASSLYLNTEAFF	TGTGCCAGCAGCTTATATTTGAACACTGAAGCTTTCTTT